This passage covers 31 T cell receptor beta chains from one sample sequenced in a study of CD8 T cells in ankylosing spondylitis. Using its own MiXCR run on the 5' RACE reads, TCRdb lists one record per CDR3 protein. Altogether a few hundred thousand distinct CDR3 sequences are present, under 20% being singletons, with the ten largest covering under 40%. Sequencing was performed on blood, either unsorted or a sorted T cell fraction (not recorded which). The receptor set was obtained from a male donor with ankylosing spondylitis or in good health (not recorded which).

This clonotype was seen a handful of times. The CDR3 loop is CSTREVETQYF. DNA for the CDR3: TGCAGCACGCGGGAGGTCGAGACCCAGTACTTC. The gene calls are TRBV29-1 and TRBJ2-5; 8 bases line up with TRBD2. Germline V CDR1 and CDR2: SQVTM, ANQGSEA. The V gene end was trimmed by 8 bases and the J gene end by 5 bases; junction bases not matched to a gene: 4. CDR3 size: 11 residues.

This chain links TRBV5-1 with TRBJ2-7; 14 bases map to TRBD2. The CDR3 sequence is 16 residues long. Germline values: CDR1 SGHRS, CDR2 YFSETQ. The V segment lost 4 bases and the J segment 0 bases; nucleotides outside the gene matches: 3. In nucleotides, the CDR3 is TGCGCCAGCAGCCCGGGACTAGCGGGAGACTCCTACGAGCAGTACTTC. Its protein product is CASSPGLAGDSYEQYF. Based on the CDR3 plus reference TRBV5-1 and TRBJ2-7, the full variable domain is KAGVTQTPRYLIKTRGQQVTLSCSPISGHRSVSWYQQTPGQGLQFLFEYFSETQRNKGNFPGRFSGRQFSNSRSEMNVSTLELGDSALYLCASSPGLAGDSYEQYFGPGTRLTVT.

V is TRBV10-3 and J is TRBJ2-1, with a tentative D call TRBD2 (5 bases). The ends were cut back, 6 bases at V and 4 bases at J, with 13 bases in the middle. This CDR3 has 14 residues. Germline V lookup: CDR1 ENHRY, CDR2 SYGVKD. CDR3 sequence (DNA): TGTGCCATCAGACCCACGTCGGGGTACAATGAGCAGTTCTTC. Translated, it gives CAIRPTSGYNEQFF.

The chain carries TRBV4-3 and TRBJ2-5; possible D gene TRBD2, 6 bases. Germline lookup yields CDR1 LGHNA and CDR2 YSLEER. V lost 0 bases to trimming and J lost 5 bases, with 13 bases between them. This CDR3 spans 15 amino acids. CDR3 sequence (DNA): TGCGCCAGCAGCCAAGATGGTGGTGGGGGGGAGACCCAGTACTTC. It yields the protein CASSQDGGGGETQYF.

This chain links TRBV5-6 with TRBJ2-5; 7 bases line up with TRBD2. Trimming removed 4 bases from V and 0 bases from J; junction bases left unmatched: 9. The CDR3 has 16 amino acids. Germline loops: CDR1 SGHDT, CDR2 YYEEEE. CDR3 residues: CASSNLAAEYQETQYF. In nucleotides, the CDR3 is TGTGCCAGCAGCAATCTAGCGGCAGAATACCAAGAGACCCAGTACTTC.

V gene TRBV5-5 combines with J gene TRBJ2-1; 11 bases match TRBD2. Trimming cost V 3 bases and J 10 bases; bases outside gene matches: 12. Germline V CDR1 and CDR2: SGHKS, YYEKEE (reference sequence). This CDR3 comprises 16 residues. CDR3 nucleotide sequence: TGTGCCAGCAGCTCACCTACTAGCGGGGGATGGCAGGAGCAGTTCTTC. This gives the protein CASSSPTSGGWQEQFF.

A single count supports this clonotype. This chain connects TRBV27 to TRBJ2-1, with TRBD2 matching 10 bases. Germline values: CDR1 MNHEY, CDR2 SMNVEV (reference sequence). The CDR3 has 15 amino acids. Trimming cost V 5 bases and J 7 bases; bases outside gene matches: 8. In DNA, the CDR3 is TGTGCCAGCAGTATCCTAGCGGGAGAAATTAATGAGCAGTTCTTC. It is translated as CASSILAGEINEQFF.

This chain joins TRBV29-1 and TRBJ2-2; 8 nucleotides match TRBD2. J lost 6 bases, V lost 4 bases, and 7 bases had no gene match. This CDR3 is built from 14 residues. Germline V gene lookup returns CDR1 SQVTM and CDR2 ANQGSEA. In DNA form, the CDR3 reads TGCAGCGTTGGCTGGGCGGGAGGAGCCGGGGAGCTGTTTTTT. Translation: CSVGWAGGAGELFF.

The chain carries TRBV4-2 and TRBJ2-1, with 7 bases fitting TRBD2. The junction had 9 bases not matched to a gene; V was cut back by 0 bases and J by 7 bases. The CDR3 covers 16 residues. Germline V gene data show CDR1 as LGHNA and CDR2 as YNFKEQ. The CDR3 coding sequence is TGTGCCAGCAGCCAAGAGAGGGCGGGAGTGGATAATGAGCAGTTCTTC. It yields the protein CASSQERAGVDNEQFF.

This clonotype came up many times. One end of the junction fails to match germline, which may point to a read error. This rearrangement joins TRBV20-1 to TRBJ2-7, with D possibly called TRBD1 or TRBD2 (5 bases each). The CDR3 length is 11 residues. Germline CDR1 is DFQATT and CDR2 is SNEGSKA (reference sequence). The CDR3 region has the DNA TGCAGTGCCGGACCTTCCGGGGACCGGAACTTC. It is translated as CSAGPSGDRNF.

This clonotype has more than one count but fewer than ten. The CDR3 DNA reads TGCAGCGTTATAAGCGGGACTAGCGGCAGTCTCTCCTACAATGAGCAGTTCTTC. As protein: CSVISGTSGSLSYNEQFF. The chain recombines TRBV29-1 with TRBJ2-1, with 11 bases matching TRBD2. Germline V gene data show CDR1 as SQVTM and CDR2 as ANQGSEA. V was pared by 5 bases and J by 0 bases, with 12 bases of the junction left unmatched. The CDR3 sequence is 18 residues long.

This clonotype occurred a few times. The rearrangement uses TRBV3-1 and TRBJ2-7; 7 bases match TRBD2. This CDR3 has 14 amino acids. J gave up 2 bases and V 3 bases, and 4 bases lay outside the gene matches. From germline, CDR1 is LGHDT and CDR2 YNNKEL (reference sequence). The CDR3 reads CASSHRLAPYEQYF. The DNA for the CDR3 is TGTGCCAGCAGCCATCGACTAGCACCCTACGAGCAGTACTTC.

This clonotype was seen only a few times. The chain combines TRBV10-3 with TRBJ2-5; 12 bases align to TRBD1. In germline, CDR1 is ENHRY, CDR2 SYGVKD. This CDR3 has 14 residues. V trimming: 6 bases; J trimming: 4 bases; junction bases outside the gene matches: 3. In DNA form, the CDR3 reads TGTGCCATCAGGGGGACAGGGGGCACAGAGACCCAGTACTTC. Amino acid sequence: CAIRGTGGTETQYF.

This clonotype showed up just a few times. V and J are TRBV29-1 and TRBJ2-7, with D hard to call. The V end was cut by 3 bases, the J end by 5 bases, with 8 bases between. CDR3 length equals 11 residues. CDR1 is SQVTM, CDR2 ANQGSEA, per germline. CDR3 bases: TGCAGCGTTGAGGAGCAGGACGAGCAGTACTTC. It yields the protein CSVEEQDEQYF.

This clonotype was counted at least ten times. This chain uses TRBV5-1 with TRBJ2-7; TRBD2 agrees at 10 bases. Germline V gene lookup returns CDR1 SGHRS and CDR2 YFSETQ. The CDR3 covers 19 residues. V was clipped by 3 bases and J by 5 bases; unmatched bases: 20. The CDR3 DNA reads TGCGCCAGCAGCTCACCATCCCCTAGCGGGAGTAGATCGGGAGACGAGCAGTACTTC. As protein: CASSSPSPSGSRSGDEQYF.

The rearrangement uses TRBV12-3 or TRBV12-4 and TRBJ2-1; TRBD2 matches 7 bases. CDR3 size: 15 residues. Trimming took 1 base from V and 12 from J; bases not matched to a gene: 12. This CDR3 reads CASSLGFRGGSGQFF. Here the CDR3 DNA reads TGTGCCAGCAGTTTAGGCTTTAGAGGCGGGAGTGGGCAGTTCTTC.

CDR3 coding DNA: TGTGCCAGCAGCCGGGACGTTTACAATGAGCAGTTCTTC. Its translation: CASSRDVYNEQFF. The rearrangement uses TRBV7-3 and TRBJ2-1; D assignment may be TRBD1 or TRBD2 (5 bases each). The V end lost 5 bases, the J end lost 4 bases, and 9 bases lay between the germline ends. The CDR3 runs to 13 residues. CDR1 SGHTA and CDR2 FQGTGA come from the germline V gene.

This clonotype has more than one count but fewer than ten. This chain joins TRBV10-3 and TRBJ2-4; 9 bases are a match to TRBD2. The V gene's germline CDR1 is ENHRY and CDR2 SYGVKD. The V and J ends lost 10 bases and 1 base, in that order; junction bases with no gene match: 14. CDR3 length: 17 residues. The CDR3 sequence: CAKFKGGRGEAKNIQYF. The DNA of the CDR3 is TGTGCCAAATTTAAAGGCGGGAGGGGAGAGGCCAAAAACATTCAGTACTTC.

Many counts were recorded for this clonotype. The chain combines TRBV9 with TRBJ1-6; D perhaps matches TRBD1 (5 bases). The V gene lost 4 bases and the J gene lost 8 bases, with 22 bases spanning the gap. Germline CDR1 reads SGDLS; CDR2 reads YYNGEE. The length of the CDR3 is 17 residues. CDR3 coding DNA: TGTGCCAGCAGCATGAGGGGAAGATCCTTTCCAGATTCACCCCTCCACTTT. Amino acids: CASSMRGRSFPDSPLHF.

The gene calls are TRBV29-1 and TRBJ2-3, with 8 nucleotides matching TRBD2. Trimming cost V 4 bases and J 6 bases; bases outside gene matches: 3. Germline CDR1 is SQVTM and CDR2 is ANQGSEA. CDR3 length: 12 amino acids. The CDR3 nucleotides are TGCAGCGTTGCGGGGACTAGTGATACGCAGTATTTT. This encodes CSVAGTSDTQYF.

J is TRBJ2-7 and V is TRBV7-9, with D hard to call. This CDR3 spans 14 amino acids. Trimming pared 3 bases from V and 5 bases from J, leaving 14 bases between. CDR1 is SEHNR, CDR2 FQNEAQ, per germline (reference sequence). CDR3 bases: TGTGCCAGCAGCTTGGAGCAGGAAGTCCACGAGCAGTACTTC. It is translated as CASSLEQEVHEQYF.

This clonotype was seen more than once but under ten times. The CDR3 spells CSARDSGELKTDTQYF. Written as DNA, the CDR3 is TGCAGTGCTAGAGATTCGGGGGAGCTAAAGACAGATACGCAGTATTTT. The chain recombines TRBV20-1 with TRBJ2-3; D is possibly TRBD2 (6 bases). V dropped 0 bases and J dropped 3 bases, with 16 bases sitting between them. The CDR3 is made up of 16 amino acids. Germline CDR1 and CDR2: DFQATT and SNEGSKA (reference sequence).

The rearrangement links TRBV6-1 to TRBJ2-2; a possible D gene is TRBD1 (5 bases). The CDR3 is 13 residues long. Germline values: CDR1 MNHNS, CDR2 SASEGT. V was shortened by 6 bases and J by 7 bases, with 12 bases between the two germline ends. The CDR3 nucleotides read TGTGCCAGCAGCACCACAGGTCTCGGGGAGCTGTTTTTT. The encoded protein is CASSTTGLGELFF.

Only a few counts were recorded for this clonotype. The chain uses TRBV4-1 and TRBJ2-7, with TRBD2 as a possible D gene (5 bases). This CDR3 contains 14 residues. Deletions cut 4 bases from V and 1 base from J, with 11 bases between. Germline V gene sequence: CDR1 MGHRA, CDR2 YSYEKL. CDR3 in DNA: TGCGCCAGCAGCCTCTCGAGAGGGTCCTACGAGCAGTACTTC. Residues: CASSLSRGSYEQYF.

The J gene is TRBJ2-1, the V gene TRBV4-3; D is perhaps TRBD1 (6 bases). Germline values: CDR1 LGHNA, CDR2 YSLEER. The CDR3 length is 16 residues. V lost 4 bases and J 2 bases, leaving 15 bases between the germline ends. CDR3 loop: CASSPLWTDPYNEQFF. In nucleotides, the CDR3 is TGCGCCAGCAGCCCCCTCTGGACAGACCCCTACAATGAGCAGTTCTTC.

This clonotype was counted ten times or more. The chain links TRBV7-8 to TRBJ2-1; no clear D gene. The CDR3 has 12 amino acids. Trimming left V 5 bases short and J 6 bases short, with 8 bases between. Germline CDR1 SGHVS, CDR2 FQNEAQ. The chain's CDR3 is CASSEDTNEQFF. DNA for the CDR3: TGTGCCAGCAGCGAAGACACCAATGAGCAGTTCTTC.

This clonotype has just a few counts. The V call is TRBV19, the J call TRBJ2-7; D possibly uses TRBD1 or TRBD2 (5 bases each). CDR3 length equals 16 residues. Trimming took 5 bases from V and 4 from J, leaving 21 bases between them. Germline CDR1 is LNHDA and CDR2 is SQIVND (reference sequence). The CDR3 region has the DNA TGTGCCAGTAGTCGGGACCAGACCGCCGCCCTTTACGAGCAGTACTTC. Its protein is CASSRDQTAALYEQYF.

The chain combines TRBV4-2 with TRBJ2-1; possibly TRBD1 or TRBD2 for D (5 bases each). Germline CDR1 and CDR2: LGHNA and YNFKEQ. CDR3 length: 13 residues. Trimming took off 4 bases at V and 9 bases at J, with 13 bases between the two ends. The CDR3 loop is CASSPGGDGEQFF. The CDR3 DNA is TGTGCCAGCAGCCCCGGTGGGGACGGTGAGCAGTTCTTC.

The chain joins TRBV29-1 to TRBJ1-2, with D possibly being TRBD1 (5 bases). CDR3 length equals 13 residues. V lost 6 bases and J lost 1, with 12 bases in between. The germline CDR1 and CDR2 sequences are SQVTM and ANQGSEA. In DNA form, the CDR3 reads TGCAGCGTCCTGACAGATTTTAACTATGGCTACACCTTC. The encoded protein is CSVLTDFNYGYTF.

The chain carries TRBV29-1 and TRBJ2-1; D might be TRBD1 (10 bases). V lost 4 bases and J lost 0, with 22 bases in between. The CDR3 is 18 residues long. Germline CDR1 SQVTM, CDR2 ANQGSEA. CDR3 sequence (DNA): TGCAGCGTTGGACAGGGGGCCGGCGGGAGGGCCTCCTACAATGAGCAGTTCTTC. This sequence encodes CSVGQGAGGRASYNEQFF.

The J gene is TRBJ2-3, the V gene TRBV29-1, with 11 bases fitting TRBD2. CDR3 size: 18 residues. V trimming: 5 bases; J trimming: 4 bases; junction bases outside the gene matches: 17. Germline V gene lookup returns CDR1 SQVTM and CDR2 ANQGSEA. CDR3 in amino acids: CSVPLAGGPRQSADTQYF. CDR3 coding DNA: TGCAGCGTTCCCTTAGCGGGAGGGCCAAGACAGTCCGCAGATACGCAGTATTTT.